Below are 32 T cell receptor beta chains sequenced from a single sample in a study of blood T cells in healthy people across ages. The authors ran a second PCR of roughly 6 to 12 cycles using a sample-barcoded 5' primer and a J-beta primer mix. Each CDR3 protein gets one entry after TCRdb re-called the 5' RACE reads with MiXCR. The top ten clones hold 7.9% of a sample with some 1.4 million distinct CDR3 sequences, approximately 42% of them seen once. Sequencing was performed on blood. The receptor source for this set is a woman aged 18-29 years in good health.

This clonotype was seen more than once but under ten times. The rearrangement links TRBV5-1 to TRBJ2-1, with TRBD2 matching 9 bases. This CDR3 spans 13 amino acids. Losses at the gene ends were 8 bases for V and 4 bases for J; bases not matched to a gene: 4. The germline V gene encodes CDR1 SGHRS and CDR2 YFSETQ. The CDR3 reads CASWTSDYNEQFF. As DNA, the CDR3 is TGCGCCAGTTGGACTAGCGATTACAATGAGCAGTTCTTC.

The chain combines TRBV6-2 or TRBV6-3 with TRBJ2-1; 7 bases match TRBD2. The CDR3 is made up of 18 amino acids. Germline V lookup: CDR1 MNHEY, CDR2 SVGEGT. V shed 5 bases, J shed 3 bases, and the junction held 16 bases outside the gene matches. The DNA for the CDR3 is TGTGCCAGCAGTATGACAGTTCGGTATGGCGGGGGCTACAATGAGCAGTTCTTC. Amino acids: CASSMTVRYGGGYNEQFF.

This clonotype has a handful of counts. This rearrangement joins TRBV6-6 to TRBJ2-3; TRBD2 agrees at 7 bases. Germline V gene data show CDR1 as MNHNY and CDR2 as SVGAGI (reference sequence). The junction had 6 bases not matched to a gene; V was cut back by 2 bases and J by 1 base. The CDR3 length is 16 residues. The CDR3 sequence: CASSYGVAGRTDTQYF. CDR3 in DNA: TGTGCCAGCAGTTACGGGGTAGCGGGTCGCACAGATACGCAGTATTTT.

The CDR3 loop is CASSSRLAGAHEQFF. For the CDR3, the DNA is TGTGCCAGCAGTTCCCGACTAGCGGGAGCCCATGAGCAGTTCTTC. V is TRBV12-3 or TRBV12-4 and J is TRBJ2-1; 12 nucleotides agree with TRBD2. CDR3 length: 15 amino acids. The trim removed 4 bases at V and 8 bases at J, leaving 6 bases unmatched.

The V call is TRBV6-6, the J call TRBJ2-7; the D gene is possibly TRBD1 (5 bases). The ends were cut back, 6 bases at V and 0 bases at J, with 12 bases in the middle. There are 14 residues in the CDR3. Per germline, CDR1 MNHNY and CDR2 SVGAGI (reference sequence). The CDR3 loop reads CASSSIRVSYEQYF. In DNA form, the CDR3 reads TGTGCCAGCAGCTCGATCAGGGTCTCCTACGAGCAGTACTTC.

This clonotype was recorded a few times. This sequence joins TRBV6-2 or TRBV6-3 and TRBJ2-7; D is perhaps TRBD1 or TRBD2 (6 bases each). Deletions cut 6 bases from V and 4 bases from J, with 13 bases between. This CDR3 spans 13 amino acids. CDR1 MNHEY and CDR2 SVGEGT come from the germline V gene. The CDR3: CASSTGGLYEQYF. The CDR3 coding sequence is TGTGCCAGCAGCACCGGGGGCCTGTACGAGCAGTACTTC.

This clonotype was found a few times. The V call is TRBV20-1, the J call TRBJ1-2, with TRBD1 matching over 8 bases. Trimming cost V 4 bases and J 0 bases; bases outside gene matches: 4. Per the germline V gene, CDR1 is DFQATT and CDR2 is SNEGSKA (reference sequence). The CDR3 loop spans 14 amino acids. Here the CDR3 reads CSAKQGEPNYGYTF. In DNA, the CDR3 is TGCAGTGCTAAACAGGGGGAACCTAACTATGGCTACACCTTC.

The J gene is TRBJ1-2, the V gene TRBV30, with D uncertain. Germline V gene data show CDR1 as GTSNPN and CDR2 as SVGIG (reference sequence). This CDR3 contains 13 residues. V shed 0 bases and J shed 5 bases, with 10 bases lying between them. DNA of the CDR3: TGTGCCTGGAGTGTACTAGGCCGATATGGCTACACCTTC. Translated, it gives CAWSVLGRYGYTF.

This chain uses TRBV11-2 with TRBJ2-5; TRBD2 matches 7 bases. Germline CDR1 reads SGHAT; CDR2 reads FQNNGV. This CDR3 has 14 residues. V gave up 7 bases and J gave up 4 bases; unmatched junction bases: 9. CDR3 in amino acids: CASTRGRVGETQYF. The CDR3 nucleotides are TGTGCCAGCACCCGGGGGAGGGTCGGAGAGACCCAGTACTTC.

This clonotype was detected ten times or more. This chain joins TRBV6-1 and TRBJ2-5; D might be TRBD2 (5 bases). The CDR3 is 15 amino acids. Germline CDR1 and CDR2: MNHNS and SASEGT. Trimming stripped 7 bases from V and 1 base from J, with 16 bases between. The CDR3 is CASMTGNKIQETQYF. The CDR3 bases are TGTGCCAGCATGACGGGGAATAAAATCCAAGAGACCCAGTACTTC.

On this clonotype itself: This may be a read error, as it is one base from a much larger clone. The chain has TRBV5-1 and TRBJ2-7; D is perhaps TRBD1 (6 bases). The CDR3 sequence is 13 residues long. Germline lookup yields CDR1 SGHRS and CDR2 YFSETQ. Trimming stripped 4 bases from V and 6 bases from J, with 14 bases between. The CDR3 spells CASSPWTATEQYF. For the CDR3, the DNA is TGCGCCAGCAGCCCTTGGACAGCGACCGAGCAGTACTTC.

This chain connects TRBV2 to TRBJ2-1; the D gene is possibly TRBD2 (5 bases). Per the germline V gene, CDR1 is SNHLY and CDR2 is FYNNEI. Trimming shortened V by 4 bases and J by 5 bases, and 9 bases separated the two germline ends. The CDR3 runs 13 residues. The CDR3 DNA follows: TGTGCCAGCAGTGTCCCGGGGAACAATGAGCAGTTCTTC. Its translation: CASSVPGNNEQFF. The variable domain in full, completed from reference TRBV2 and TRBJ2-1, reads EPEVTQTPSHQVTQMGQEVILRCVPISNHLYFYWYRQILGQKVEFLVSFYNNEISEKSEIFDDQFSVERPDGSNFTLKIRSTKLEDSAMYFCASSVPGNNEQFFGPGTRLTVL.

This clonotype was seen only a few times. CDR3 DNA: TGTGCCAGCAGCTCCCCTGAACAGCTCTTTAATGAAAAACTGTTTTTT. Its translation: CASSSPEQLFNEKLFF. This chain connects TRBV12-3 or TRBV12-4 to TRBJ1-4; D remains ambiguous. The CDR3 consists of 16 residues. V gave up 6 bases and J gave up 4 bases, with 18 bases separating them.

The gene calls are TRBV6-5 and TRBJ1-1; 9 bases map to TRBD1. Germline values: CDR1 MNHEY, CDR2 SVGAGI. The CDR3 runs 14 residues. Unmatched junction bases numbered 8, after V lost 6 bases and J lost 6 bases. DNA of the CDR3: TGTGCCAGCAGGGGGACAGGGAAATTTCCTGAAGCTTTCTTT. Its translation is CASRGTGKFPEAFF.

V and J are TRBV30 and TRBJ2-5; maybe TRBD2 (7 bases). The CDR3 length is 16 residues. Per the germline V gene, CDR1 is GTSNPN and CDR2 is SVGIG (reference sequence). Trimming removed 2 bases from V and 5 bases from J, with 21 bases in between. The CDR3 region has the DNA TGTGCCTGGAGTTGGTCTGGGGGGGCGGATAGGGAGACCCAGTACTTC. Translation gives CAWSWSGGADRETQYF.

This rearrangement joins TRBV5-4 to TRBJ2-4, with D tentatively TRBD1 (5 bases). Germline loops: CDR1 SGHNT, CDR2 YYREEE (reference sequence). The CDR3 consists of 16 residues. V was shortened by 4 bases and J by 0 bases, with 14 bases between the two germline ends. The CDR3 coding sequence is TGTGCCAGCAGCCCTGATGACAGCCTAGCCAAAAACATTCAGTACTTC. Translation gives CASSPDDSLAKNIQYF.

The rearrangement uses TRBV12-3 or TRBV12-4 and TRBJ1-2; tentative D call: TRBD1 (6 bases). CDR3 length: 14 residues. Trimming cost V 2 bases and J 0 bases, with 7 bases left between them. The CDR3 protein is CASSLQGPNYGYTF. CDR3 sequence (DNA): TGTGCCAGCAGTTTACAGGGGCCTAACTATGGCTACACCTTC.

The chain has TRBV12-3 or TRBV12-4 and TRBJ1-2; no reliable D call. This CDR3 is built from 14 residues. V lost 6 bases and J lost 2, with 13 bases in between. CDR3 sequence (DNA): TGTGCCAGCAGCATTGAACCGGGGAACTATGGCTACACCTTC. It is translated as CASSIEPGNYGYTF.

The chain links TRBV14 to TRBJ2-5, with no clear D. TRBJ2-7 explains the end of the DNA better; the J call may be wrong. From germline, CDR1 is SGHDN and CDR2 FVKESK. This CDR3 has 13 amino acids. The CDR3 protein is CASSWAVDYEQYF. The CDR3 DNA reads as TGTGCCAGCAGCTGGGCGGTAGACTACGAGCAGTACTTC.

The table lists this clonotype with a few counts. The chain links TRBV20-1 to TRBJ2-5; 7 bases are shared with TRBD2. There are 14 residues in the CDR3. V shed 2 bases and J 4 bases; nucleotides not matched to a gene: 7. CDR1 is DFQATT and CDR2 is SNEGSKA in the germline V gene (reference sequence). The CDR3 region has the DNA TGCAGTGCTAGAACTAGCGCCGTTGGAGAGACCCAGTACTTC. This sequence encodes CSARTSAVGETQYF.

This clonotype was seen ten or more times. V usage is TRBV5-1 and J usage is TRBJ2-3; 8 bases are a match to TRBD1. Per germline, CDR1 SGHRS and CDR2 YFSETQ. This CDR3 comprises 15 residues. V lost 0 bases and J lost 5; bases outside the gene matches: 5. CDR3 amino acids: CASSLGGTGEDTQYF. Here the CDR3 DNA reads TGCGCCAGCAGCTTGGGCGGGACAGGCGAAGATACGCAGTATTTT. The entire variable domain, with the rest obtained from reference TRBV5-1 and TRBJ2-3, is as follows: KAGVTQTPRYLIKTRGQQVTLSCSPISGHRSVSWYQQTPGQGLQFLFEYFSETQRNKGNFPGRFSGRQFSNSRSEMNVSTLELGDSALYLCASSLGGTGEDTQYFGPGTRLTVL.

CDR3 sequence reads: CASSQPERDTEAFF. CDR3 nucleotides: TGTGCCAGCAGCCAACCCGAGCGCGACACTGAAGCTTTCTTT. The chain couples TRBV4-2 to TRBJ1-1; no clear D. Germline loops: CDR1 LGHNA, CDR2 YNFKEQ. The CDR3 length is 14 residues. Trimming left V 2 bases short and J 3 bases short, with 10 bases between.

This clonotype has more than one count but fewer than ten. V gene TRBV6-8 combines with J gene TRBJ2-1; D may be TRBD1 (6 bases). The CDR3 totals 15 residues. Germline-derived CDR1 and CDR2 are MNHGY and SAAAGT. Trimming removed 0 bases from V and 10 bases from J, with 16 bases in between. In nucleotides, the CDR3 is TGTGCCAGCAGTTACTCAGATTACAGGGCTGAGGAGCAGTTCTTC. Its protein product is CASSYSDYRAEEQFF.

The CDR3 protein is CASSPVRGNEQYF. The CDR3 coding sequence is TGTGCCAGCAGCCCAGTGAGGGGCAATGAGCAGTACTTC. The V gene is TRBV13, the J gene TRBJ2-7; possibly TRBD1 or TRBD2 for D (5 bases each). Germline CDR1 reads PRHDT; CDR2 reads FYEKMQ (reference sequence). V was cut by 5 bases and J by 7 bases, with 15 bases left in between. This CDR3 is built from 13 residues.

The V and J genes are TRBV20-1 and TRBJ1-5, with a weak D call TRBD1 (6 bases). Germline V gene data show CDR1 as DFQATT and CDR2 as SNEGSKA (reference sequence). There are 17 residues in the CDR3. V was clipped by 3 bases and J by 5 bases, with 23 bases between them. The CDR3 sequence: CSASPGGGGTPYQPQHF. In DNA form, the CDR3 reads TGCAGTGCTAGCCCCGGAGGGGGGGGAACTCCTTATCAGCCCCAGCATTTT.

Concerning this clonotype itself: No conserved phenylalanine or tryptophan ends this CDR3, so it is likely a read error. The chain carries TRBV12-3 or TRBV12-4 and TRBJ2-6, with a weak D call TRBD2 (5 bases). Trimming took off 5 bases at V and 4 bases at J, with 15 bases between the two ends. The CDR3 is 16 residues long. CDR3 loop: CASSPGYLGGANVLTV. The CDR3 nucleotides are TGTGCCAGCAGTCCGGGATACCTCGGAGGGGCCAACGTCCTGACTGTC.

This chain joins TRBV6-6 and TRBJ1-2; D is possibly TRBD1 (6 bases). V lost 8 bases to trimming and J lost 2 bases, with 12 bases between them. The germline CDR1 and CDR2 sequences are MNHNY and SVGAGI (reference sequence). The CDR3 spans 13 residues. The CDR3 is CASEEGGNYGYTF. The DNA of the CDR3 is TGTGCCAGCGAAGAGGGGGGAAACTATGGCTACACCTTC.

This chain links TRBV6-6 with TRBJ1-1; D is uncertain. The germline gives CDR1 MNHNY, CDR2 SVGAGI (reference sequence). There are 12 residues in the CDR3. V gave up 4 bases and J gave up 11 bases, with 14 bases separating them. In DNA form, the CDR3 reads TGTGCCAGCAGTTCCCAGACGGATTCGGCTTTCTTT. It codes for CASSSQTDSAFF.

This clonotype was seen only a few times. The CDR3 region is CSARESGGYNEQFF. The CDR3 DNA reads TGCAGTGCTAGAGAGAGCGGGGGCTACAATGAGCAGTTCTTC. The chain is built from TRBV20-1 and TRBJ2-1, with 8 bases fitting TRBD2. V shed 0 bases and J 3 bases; nucleotides not matched to a gene: 1. Germline CDR1 is DFQATT and CDR2 is SNEGSKA (reference sequence). This CDR3 region has 14 residues.

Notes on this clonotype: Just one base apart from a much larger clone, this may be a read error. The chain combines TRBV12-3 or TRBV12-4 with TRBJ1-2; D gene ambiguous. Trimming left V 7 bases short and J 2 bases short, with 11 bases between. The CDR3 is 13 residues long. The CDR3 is CASTPRGNYGYTF. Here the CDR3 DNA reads TGTGCCAGCACCCCGAGAGGGAACTATGGCTACACCTTC.

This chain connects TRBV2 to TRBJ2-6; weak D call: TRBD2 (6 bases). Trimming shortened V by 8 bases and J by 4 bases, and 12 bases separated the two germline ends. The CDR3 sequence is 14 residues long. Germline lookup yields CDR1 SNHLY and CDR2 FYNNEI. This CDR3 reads CASRLAIGANVLTF. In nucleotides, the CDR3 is TGTGCCAGCCGGCTAGCGATCGGGGCCAACGTCCTGACTTTC.

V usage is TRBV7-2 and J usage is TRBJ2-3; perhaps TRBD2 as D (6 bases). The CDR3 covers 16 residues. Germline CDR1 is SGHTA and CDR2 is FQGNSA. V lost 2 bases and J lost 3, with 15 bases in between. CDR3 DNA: TGTGCCAGCAGCTTAATAGCGGCTAGCGAGACAGATACGCAGTATTTT. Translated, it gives CASSLIAASETDTQYF.